The clone carrying this T cell receptor beta chain was observed at least ten times. What it recognizes is unknown. TCRdb processed the 5' RACE reads anew with MiXCR; each CDR3 protein has one entry. This repertoire shows almost 7,500 distinct CDR3 sequences, 14% found once; its top ten account for approximately 10%. As to time point: sample taken at primary tumor resection. Researchers sequenced whole RNA taken from tumor, nontumor lung or frozen PBMC without sorting. These data come from a study of spatial heterogeneity in lung cancer. Study results and limitations: Tracking of tumor mutation counts was seen in expanded intratumoral alpha and beta TCR counts.

This CDR3 has 16 residues. Losses at the gene ends were 3 bases for V and 3 bases for J; bases not matched to a gene: 5. CDR1 and CDR2 (germline): SGHAT, FQNNGV. The chain joins TRBV11-2 to TRBJ1-6; 7 nucleotides agree with TRBD1. This sequence was found in a female donor with early-stage non-small cell lung cancer. The sequences come from lung tumor tissue, collected at surgery. The CDR3 spells CASSFNTGVYNSPLHF. For the CDR3, the DNA is TGTGCCAGCAGCTTTAATACAGGGGTCTATAATTCACCCCTCCACTTT.